Listed below are T cell receptor beta chains from one sample, sequenced in a study of cytomegalovirus exposure and HLA in healthy donors. Sequencing was performed with immunoSEQ multiplex PCR; in TCRdb, only in-frame clones are kept and a portion is missing. The sample records about 140,000 clones, approximately 80% being singletons. Sequenced material: PBMCs. The receptors originated from a woman in her 40s in good health and CMV-seronegative. Both conserved end residues are part of each CDR3. A D gene is named only where the DNA matches it firmly.

D,J,V,CDR3
.,TRBJ2-5,TRBV5-4,CASSSTRHGGETQYF
.,TRBJ2-3,TRBV5-1,CASHEEGGTDTQYF
TRBD1,TRBJ1-1,TRBV5-6,CASSLGAGGKAFF
TRBD2,TRBJ2-7,TRBV30,CAWSKSYLAGGNEQYF
.,TRBJ1-4,TRBV25-1,CASSRSIKATNEKLFF
.,TRBJ2-3,TRBV7-2,CASSLSSGDTQYF
TRBD1,TRBJ2-5,TRBV2,CASSGDRGPQETQYF
.,TRBJ1-5,TRBV27,CASSLRQGNQPQHF
TRBD1,TRBJ1-4,TRBV27,CASSPDRAWEKLFF
TRBD1,TRBJ1-2,TRBV7-2,CASSQDRVGGYTF
.,TRBJ2-5,TRBV7-6,CASSFGNQETQYF
.,TRBJ1-5,TRBV30,CAWSAGTTQPQHF
TRBD1,TRBJ1-4,TRBV4-1,CASSQYRGLEEKLFF
TRBD1,TRBJ2-7,TRBV7-2,CASSLASGQGEQYF
.,TRBJ2-3,TRBV11-2,CASSSGPGVGSDTQYF
.,TRBJ2-5,TRBV28,CASSLEEVGNQETQYF
TRBD1,TRBJ2-7,TRBV18,CASSELGQGAYEQYF
.,TRBJ2-2,TRBV28,CASSFRPGELFF
.,TRBJ1-6,TRBV19,CASSIRQSRTPLHF
TRBD2,TRBJ2-1,TRBV5-6,CASSVELAGKQFF
TRBD2,TRBJ2-1,TRBV25-1,CASSDTSGYSYNEQFF
.,TRBJ1-5,TRBV19,CASSIDLWPNQPQHF
TRBD1,TRBJ1-5,TRBV7-2,CASSLGQGAAQPQHF
TRBD2,TRBJ2-1,TRBV4-1,CASSQVAGGVSYNEQFF
.,TRBJ2-1,TRBV5-4,CASSFSGKRSNRNEQFF
TRBD2,TRBJ2-3,TRBV15,CATSPGLAGGDTQYF
TRBD1,TRBJ2-7,TRBV10-3,CAISLGTGISYEQYF
TRBD1,TRBJ2-3,TRBV11-2,CASSSEQGATQYF
.,TRBJ2-3,TRBV4-3,CASSQVGADTQYF
TRBD1,TRBJ1-2,TRBV2,CASSERTGLSYGYTF
.,TRBJ2-5,TRBV7-7,CASSRYAGQDQETQYF
.,TRBJ1-6,TRBV2,CASVTGITTTPLHF